This T cell receptor beta chain was documented in a study of T cells in Graves' hyperthyroidism and ophthalmopathy (dated by TCRdb to between 2019 and 2020). With regard to the full study: Peripheral blood was sampled at the time of initial diagnosis, prior to any treatment. To identify distinguishing TCR V-J signatures, a discovery cohort of roughly 100 patients was used, comprising 43 with Graves' ophthalmopathy and about 59 with stable Graves' hyperthyroidism. Prospective prediction of ophthalmopathy was tested in an independent validation cohort of approximately 19 hyperthyroidism patients and 15 to 17 patients who later progressed to ophthalmopathy. The 75 to 100 discovery patients were divided at random into training and test sets in a 7:3 ratio. Thyroid tissue and blood T-cell repertoires from about 6 Graves' hyperthyroidism patients were also compared in the study. After blood sampling, hyperthyroidism patients were treated with methimazole at a starting dose of 30 mg daily, and ophthalmopathy patients were treated with high-dose intravenous methylprednisolone. The paper reports TCR Vbeta CDR3 sequencing of approximately 140 peripheral blood samples: 43 ophthalmopathy, roughly 80 hyperthyroidism and around 17 progressor patients.

This clonotype has ten or more counts. It has no known antigen specificity. No clone much larger than this one lies a single base away; base qualities are absent. What the study reported, not specific to this receptor: Blood samples also contained most of the expanded thyroid clonotypes (frequency above 0.001), which suggests that blood repertoires may reflect thyroid immune responses. A model built on a 13 V-J signature distinguished ophthalmopathy from stable hyperthyroidism, reaching around 87% sensitivity and about 81% specificity in cross-validation and 80%/75% in testing. In validation, the model predicted progression to ophthalmopathy a median of about 6.8 months before onset, with roughly 70% sensitivity and 72.22% specificity. Sample size was not statistically predetermined, and blinding of investigators to group allocation was not performed.

Stable Graves' hyperthyroidism was defined as no progression to ophthalmopathy during 18 months of follow-up. Hyperthyroidism patients were newly diagnosed, with disease duration under 2 months, and aged 18 to 65 years. Patients with uncontrolled infections, other autoimmune diseases, pregnancy or lactation were excluded. Diagnoses were based on clinical symptoms, serum thyroxine and TRAb, thyroid ultrasound and orbital computed tomography. PBMCs were isolated from 10 ml of fresh peripheral blood by Ficoll-Paque density gradient centrifugation. Trizol reagent was used to extract total RNA, and RNA quality was then checked on an Agilent 2100 Bioanalyzer. The CDR3 starts with the cysteine, ends with the phenylalanine, and has 19 residues. Here the CDR3 DNA is all that survives: 57 bases in frame from base 1. The germline V gene encodes CDR1 MDHEN and CDR2 SYDVKM. At the junction V is shortened by 2 bases and J by 5 bases; bases outside the gene matches: 18.

TCR beta CDR3 regions were amplified from RNA transcripts. For the first round of RT-PCR on the TCR CDR3, the HTBI primer set was used together with the Qiagen OneStep RT-PCR kit. Libraries were constructed in a second round of multiplex PCR, after which size selection and purification were performed. The libraries were sequenced on an Illumina HiSeq2000 using paired-end 100 bp reads. The authors processed their data as follows. SOAPnuke was used to process the raw data, removing reads that contained adapters or uncalled bases, had a mean Phred below 15, or lacked an exact match to the constant primer or identifier. COPE v1.2.5 was used to merge high-quality paired reads, and clonotypes were defined as unique nucleotide sequences. MiTCR v1.1 was used to align the clonotypes against IMGT TRBV, TRBD and TRBJ reference segments. Analysis was restricted to V-J combinations with a frequency above 0.0001, which covered approximately 99% of repertoires. The TCS score was defined as F50 (clonal expansion) divided by E x V (chaos), with BLOSUM62-based TCRdist calculated between CDR3 peptides within each V-J. Welch's t-statistics and random forest reduced approximately 520 V-J features to about 12, which were used in a naive Bayes classifier (R e1071). Starting from the raw public reads, TCRdb applied fastp trimming at Q25, assembled clones with MiXCR and retained in-frame beta chains. Rows are combined by CDR3 protein, so each entry shows the most common genes and DNA. For this entry, the V and J calls and clone size follow TCRdb and not the study's own pipeline. This sample has about 400,000 distinct CDR3 sequences in its table, and about 15% of those were observed once. The ten largest make up approximately 29% of the sample.

Sequenced sample: blood. This receptor was taken from a woman under 40 with Graves' hyperthyroidism. The chain is made from TRBV28 and TRBJ2-7, and 10 junction bases match TRBD1. The base sequence is TGTGCCAGCAGTTTACTTCGGCCGGGAGGGACAGGGGTTTTCCACGAGCAGTACTTC. It translates as CASSLLRPGGTGVFHEQYF.